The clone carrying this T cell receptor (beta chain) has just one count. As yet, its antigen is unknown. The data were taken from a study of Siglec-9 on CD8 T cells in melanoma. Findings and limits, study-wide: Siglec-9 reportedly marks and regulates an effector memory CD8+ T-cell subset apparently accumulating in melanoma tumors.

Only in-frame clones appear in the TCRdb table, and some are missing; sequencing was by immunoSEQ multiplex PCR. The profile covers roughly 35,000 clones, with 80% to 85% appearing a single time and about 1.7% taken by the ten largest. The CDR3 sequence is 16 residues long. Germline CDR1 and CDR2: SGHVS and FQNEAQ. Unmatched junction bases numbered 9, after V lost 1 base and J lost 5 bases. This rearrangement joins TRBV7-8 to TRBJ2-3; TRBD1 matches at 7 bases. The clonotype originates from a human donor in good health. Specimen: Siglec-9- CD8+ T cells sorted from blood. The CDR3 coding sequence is TGTGCCAGCAGCTTAGGACAGGGAGAGATGAAAGATACGCAGTATTTT. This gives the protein CASSLGQGEMKDTQYF.